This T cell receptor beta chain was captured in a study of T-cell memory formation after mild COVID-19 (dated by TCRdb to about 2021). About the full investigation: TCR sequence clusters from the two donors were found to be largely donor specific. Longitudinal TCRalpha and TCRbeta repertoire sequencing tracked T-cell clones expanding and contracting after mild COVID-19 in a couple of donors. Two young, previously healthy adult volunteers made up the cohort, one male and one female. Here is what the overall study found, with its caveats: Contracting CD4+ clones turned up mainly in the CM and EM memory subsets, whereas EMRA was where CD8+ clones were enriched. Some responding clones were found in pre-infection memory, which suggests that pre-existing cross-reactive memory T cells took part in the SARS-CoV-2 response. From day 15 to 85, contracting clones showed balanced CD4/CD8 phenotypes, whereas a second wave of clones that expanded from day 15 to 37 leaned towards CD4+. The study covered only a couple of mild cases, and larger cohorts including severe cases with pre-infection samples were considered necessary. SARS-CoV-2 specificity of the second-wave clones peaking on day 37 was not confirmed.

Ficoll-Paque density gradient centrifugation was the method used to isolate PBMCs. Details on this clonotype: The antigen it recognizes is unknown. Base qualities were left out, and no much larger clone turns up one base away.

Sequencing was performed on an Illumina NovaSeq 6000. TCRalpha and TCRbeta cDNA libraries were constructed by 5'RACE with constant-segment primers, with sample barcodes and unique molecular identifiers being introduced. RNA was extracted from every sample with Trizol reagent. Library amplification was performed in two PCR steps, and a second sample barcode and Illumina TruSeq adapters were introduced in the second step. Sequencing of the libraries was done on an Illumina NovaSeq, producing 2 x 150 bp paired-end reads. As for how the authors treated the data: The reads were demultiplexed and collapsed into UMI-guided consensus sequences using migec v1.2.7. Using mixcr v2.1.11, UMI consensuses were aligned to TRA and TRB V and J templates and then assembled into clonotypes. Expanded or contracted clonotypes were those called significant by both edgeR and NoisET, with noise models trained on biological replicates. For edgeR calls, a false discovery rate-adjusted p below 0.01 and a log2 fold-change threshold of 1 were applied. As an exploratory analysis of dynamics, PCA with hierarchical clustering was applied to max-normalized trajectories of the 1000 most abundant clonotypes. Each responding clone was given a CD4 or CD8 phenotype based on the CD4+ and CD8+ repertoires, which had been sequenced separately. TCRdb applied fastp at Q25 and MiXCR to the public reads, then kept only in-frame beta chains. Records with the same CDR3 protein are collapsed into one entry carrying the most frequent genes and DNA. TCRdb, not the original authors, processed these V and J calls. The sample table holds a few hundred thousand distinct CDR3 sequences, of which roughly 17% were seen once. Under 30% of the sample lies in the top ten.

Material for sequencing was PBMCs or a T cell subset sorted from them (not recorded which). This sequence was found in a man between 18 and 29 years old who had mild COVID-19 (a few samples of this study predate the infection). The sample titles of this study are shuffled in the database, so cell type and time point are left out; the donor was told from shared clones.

The DNA is TGTGCCAGCACCTCGGCCGACACGAACACTGAAGCTTTCTTT. This is translated as CASTSADTNTEAFF. The chain is made from TRBV7-6 and TRBJ1-1; no D gene can be assigned with confidence. Including the terminal cysteine and phenylalanine, the CDR3 comprises 14 residues. Only the CDR3 region is kept as DNA, spanning 42 bases read in frame from base 1. V drops 7 bases and J drops 1 base, leaving 13 bases in between. CDR1 is given as SGHVS and CDR2 as FNYEAQ, both from the germline V gene.